This T cell receptor beta chain came from a study of radiation and T cells in renal cell carcinoma. On the study more broadly: Nephrectomy followed 15 Gy stereotactic body radiation by 4 weeks. General study results and limits: In blood, top tumor clones expanded by 2 weeks, shrinking by 4. Pretreatment tumor biopsies were lacking, so baseline clonotypes are unknown.

With regard to this clone: The target antigen is unknown.

Time point meaning: blood 2 weeks post-SBRT. Treatment defined: 15 Gy SBRT to primary tumor, nephrectomy 4 weeks later. Germline loops: CDR1 SGHNT, CDR2 YYREEE (reference sequence). The V gene lost 0 bases and the J gene lost 3 bases, with 10 bases spanning the gap. The CDR3 spans 14 residues. Some clones are missing from TCRdb's copy, which holds only in-frame ones; the method was immunoSEQ multiplex PCR. This table has 120,000 or so clones, over 75% appearing once. The clonotype originates from a man in his fifties or sixties with renal cell carcinoma. The chain combines TRBV5-4 with TRBJ2-7; perhaps TRBD1 as D (5 bases). Material: blood, obtained from a patient whose treatment included radiotherapy and nephrectomy. The DNA of the CDR3 is TGTGCCAGCAGCTTGGACAGGCGGCTCTACGAGCAGTACTTC. As protein: CASSLDRRLYEQYF.